Listed below are T cell receptor beta chains from one sample, sequenced in a study of blood T cells in healthy people across ages. Using its own MiXCR run on the 5' RACE reads, TCRdb lists one record per CDR3 protein. The sample carries roughly 1.4 million distinct CDR3 sequences, around 59% recorded once. The sequenced material came from blood. These receptors all come from a man between 18 and 35 years old in good health. CDR3s include the opening cysteine and the closing phenylalanine or tryptophan. The order of the fields is D gene, J gene, clone size, V gene, CDR3 protein, CDR3 DNA. A D gene is named only where the DNA matches it firmly. For some rows the clone size is stated as once, few or many, or as a class when expanded; others skip it.

NA,TRBJ2-1,few,TRBV2,CASIGDLGSYNEQFF,TGTGCCAGCATTGGGGACCTAGGCTCCTACAATGAGCAGTTCTTC
NA,TRBJ2-2,NA,TRBV3-1,CASSHAAAHKLGELFF,TGTGCCAGCAGCCACGCGGCAGCGCACAAACTTGGGGAGCTGTTTTTT
NA,TRBJ2-7,few,TRBV7-9,CASSPTGGIYEQYF,TGTGCCAGCAGCCCTACCGGGGGCATCTACGAGCAGTACTTC
TRBD2,TRBJ2-7,few,TRBV10-3,CAIRVAGNSYEQYF,TGTGCCATCAGGGTAGCGGGCAACTCCTACGAGCAGTACTTC
NA,TRBJ1-1,NA,TRBV19,CASSIGGTMNTEAFF,TGTGCCAGTAGTATCGGTGGCACCATGAACACTGAAGCTTTCTTT
NA,TRBJ2-5,few,TRBV2,CASGNRVGETQYF,TGTGCCAGCGGTAACAGGGTGGGAGAGACCCAGTACTTC
TRBD2,TRBJ2-7,few,TRBV6-2/TRBV6-3,CACSGTSGGSYEQYF,TGTGCCTGCTCCGGGACTAGCGGGGGGTCGTACGAGCAGTACTTC
TRBD1,TRBJ1-2,NA,TRBV7-9,CASSHGGQGVPYGCTF,TGTGCCAGCAGCCACGGCGGGCAGGGGGTACCCTATGGCTGCACCTTC
TRBD1,TRBJ1-2,once,TRBV6-1,CASSEAIGTGYYGYTF,TGTGCCAGCAGTGAAGCTATAGGGACAGGGTACTATGGCTACACCTTC
TRBD1,TRBJ2-7,NA,TRBV20-1,CSAELGQGSYEQYF,TGCAGTGCAGAACTGGGACAGGGCTCCTACGAGCAGTACTTC